The 10 T cell receptor beta chains below were found in one sample sequenced in a study of cytomegalovirus exposure and HLA in healthy donors. Using immunoSEQ multiplex PCR, the repertoire was profiled, and TCRdb retains in-frame clones only, with some absent. This sample has over 200,000 clones; 88% occur once, and the top ten carry about 2.7%. The sample taken for sequencing was PBMCs. Receptors originate from a woman under 30 in good health and CMV-seronegative.

CDR3 protein: CASSPSSGRALGEQYF. The CDR3 DNA reads as TGCGCCAGCAGCCCCTCCAGCGGGAGGGCCCTCGGAGAGCAGTACTTC. The V and J genes are TRBV4-1 and TRBJ2-7; 10 bases match TRBD2. J was trimmed by 7 bases and V by 4 bases; bases with no gene match: 13. This CDR3 has 16 residues. Germline CDR1 MGHRA, CDR2 YSYEKL.

The chain joins TRBV9 to TRBJ1-2; unclear D gene. This CDR3 contains 13 residues. The V gene's germline CDR1 is SGDLS and CDR2 YYNGEE. V dropped 3 bases and J dropped 4 bases, with 10 bases sitting between them. The CDR3 sequence is CASSGRQVYGYTF. In DNA, the CDR3 is TGTGCCAGCAGCGGTCGACAAGTCTATGGCTACACCTTC. Using reference TRBV9 and TRBJ1-2 for the parts outside the CDR3, the full variable domain is DSGVTQTPKHLITATGQRVTLRCSPRSGDLSVYWYQQSLDQGLQFLIQYYNGEERAKGNILERFSAQQFPDLHSELNLSSLELGDSALYFCASSGRQVYGYTFGSGTRLTVV.

V gene TRBV5-1 combines with J gene TRBJ2-2, with TRBD2 matching over 7 bases. This CDR3 comprises 15 residues. The junction had 10 bases not matched to a gene; V was cut back by 5 bases and J by 6 bases. The germline V gene has CDR1 SGHRS and CDR2 YFSETQ. CDR3 nucleotides: TGCGCCAGCAGGGACACCGGGACTACCTCCGGGGAGCTGTTTTTT. Its translation is CASRDTGTTSGELFF. Variable domain in full (rest from reference TRBV5-1 and TRBJ2-2): KAGVTQTPRYLIKTRGQQVTLSCSPISGHRSVSWYQQTPGQGLQFLFEYFSETQRNKGNFPGRFSGRQFSNSRSEMNVSTLELGDSALYLCASRDTGTTSGELFFGEGSRLTVL.

This clone was counted at least ten times. V gene TRBV7-3 combines with J gene TRBJ2-3; 8 bases line up with TRBD2. CDR3 size: 18 residues. The trim removed 5 bases at V and 0 bases at J, leaving 13 bases unmatched. Germline V lookup: CDR1 SGHTA, CDR2 FQGTGA. CDR3 protein: CASSLGPATSGSTDTQYF. The DNA of the CDR3 is TGTGCCAGCAGCCTAGGCCCCGCCACTAGCGGAAGCACAGATACGCAGTATTTT.

This sequence joins TRBV5-6 and TRBJ2-7; D gene unclear. This CDR3 contains 13 residues. Trimming took off 2 bases at V and 2 bases at J, with 8 bases between the two ends. Germline CDR1 and CDR2: SGHDT and YYEEEE. Here the CDR3 reads CASSLQLTYEQYF. CDR3 DNA sequence: TGTGCCAGCAGCTTACAATTGACCTACGAGCAGTACTTC.

V usage is TRBV4-1 and J usage is TRBJ2-3; weak D call: TRBD1 (5 bases). Trimming stripped 7 bases from V and 1 base from J, with 9 bases between. Germline V lookup: CDR1 MGHRA, CDR2 YSYEKL. The CDR3 sequence is 13 residues long. The CDR3 reads CASIDSGTDTQYF. CDR3 coding DNA: TGCGCCAGCATCGACAGCGGCACAGATACGCAGTATTTT.

The chain employs TRBV5-4 and TRBJ2-1; 8 bases map to TRBD1. The germline CDR1 and CDR2 sequences are SGHNT and YYREEE (reference sequence). This CDR3 is 14 amino acids long. Trimming cost V 5 bases and J 4 bases; bases outside gene matches: 5. CDR3 region: CASRPGTGYNEQFF. Written as DNA, the CDR3 is TGTGCCAGCAGGCCCGGGACAGGTTACAATGAGCAGTTCTTC.

This clone was seen only a few times. CDR3 residues: CASSKAGDWGYF. The DNA of the CDR3 is TGTGCCAGCAGCAAAGCCGGGGATTGGGGGTACTTC. This chain links TRBV21-1 with TRBJ2-7; TRBD2 was called by the table and not checked on the DNA. TRBV21-1 is tagged as a pseudogene. The CDR3 consists of 12 residues.

The chain couples TRBV5-4 to TRBJ1-1, with 8 bases matching TRBD1. V gave up 2 bases and J gave up 1 base; unmatched junction bases: 16. Germline V gives CDR1 SGHNT, CDR2 YYREEE (reference sequence). This CDR3 has 19 residues. The CDR3 bases are TGTGCCAGCAGCTTTGACAGGGGCCGCACGGGCCCGGGGAACACTGAAGCTTTCTTT. Protein: CASSFDRGRTGPGNTEAFF. Full variable domain (missing parts from reference TRBV5-4 and TRBJ1-1): ETGVTQSPTHLIKTRGQQVTLRCSSQSGHNTVSWYQQALGQGPQFIFQYYREEENGRGNFPPRFSGLQFPNYSSELNVNALELDDSALYLCASSFDRGRTGPGNTEAFFGQGTRLTVV.

This clone was observed a single time. V usage is TRBV19 and J usage is TRBJ2-7; 7 bases agree with TRBD2. Germline values: CDR1 LNHDA, CDR2 SQIVND (reference sequence). There are 13 residues in the CDR3. Trimming took 6 bases from V and 0 from J; bases not matched to a gene: 2. This chain's CDR3 is CASSQRDSYEQYF. The CDR3 DNA is TGTGCCAGTAGCCAGCGGGACTCCTACGAGCAGTACTTC.